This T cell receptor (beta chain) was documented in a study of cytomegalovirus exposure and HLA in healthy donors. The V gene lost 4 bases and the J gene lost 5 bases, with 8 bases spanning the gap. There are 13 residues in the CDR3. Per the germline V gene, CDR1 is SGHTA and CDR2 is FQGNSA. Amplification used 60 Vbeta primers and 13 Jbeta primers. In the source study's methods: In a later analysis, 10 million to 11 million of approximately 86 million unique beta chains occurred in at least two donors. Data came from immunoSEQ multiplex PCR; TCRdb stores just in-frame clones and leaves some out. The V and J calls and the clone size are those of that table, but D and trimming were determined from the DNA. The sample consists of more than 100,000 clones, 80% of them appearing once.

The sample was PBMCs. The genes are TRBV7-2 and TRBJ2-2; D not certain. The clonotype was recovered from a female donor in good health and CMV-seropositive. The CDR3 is CASSSGLTGELFF. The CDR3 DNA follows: TGTGCCAGCAGCTCAGGCCTTACCGGGGAGCTGTTTTTT.